This TCR beta chain was recorded in a study of neurological immune-mediated disorders. The J segment lost 8 bases and the V segment lost 4 bases, leaving 5 bases of the junction unmatched. The CDR3 covers 15 residues. Germline lookup yields CDR1 SGHRS and CDR2 YFSETQ. The cDNA came from 5'RACE with 10-nucleotide random UMIs. Every sequencing run generated over 170 million TCR-beta sequences from 15-18 subjects. One entry per CDR3 protein results from TCRdb running MiXCR on the 5' RACE reads. This table has about 70,000 distinct CDR3 sequences, approximately 5% appearing once. This clonotype was seen many times.

The clonotype was recovered from a woman aged 70-85 years with multiple sclerosis. The material sequenced was PBMCs. The gene calls are TRBV5-1 and TRBJ2-1; 14 nucleotides line up with TRBD2. The CDR3 spells CASSHSTSGRDEQFF. CDR3 nucleotides: TGCGCCAGCAGCCACTCGACTAGCGGGAGGGATGAGCAGTTCTTC.